This entry lists 5 T cell receptor beta chains sequenced from one sample in a study of metastatic and nonmetastatic thyroid tumors. Every patient underwent thyroid surgery untreated. TCRdb ran MiXCR on the PCR reads. The sample lists 7,500 to 9,500 clones, under 40% seen once, with approximately 21% in the top ten. Specimen: tumor tissue. Receptors were obtained from a female donor with papillary thyroid cancer or a benign thyroid nodule (not recorded which). Some clones in this sample may be carry-over from other donors' samples.

This clone was picked up many times. Possible read error: a much larger clone is one base away. Given the absence of the conserved phenylalanine or tryptophan at the CDR3 end, a read error is likely. The chain has TRBV10-3 and TRBJ2-2; 8 nucleotides align to TRBD2. The CDR3 is 14 residues long. Per the germline V gene, CDR1 is ENHRY and CDR2 is SYGVKD. V trimming: 11 bases; J trimming: 3 bases; junction bases outside the gene matches: 8. The CDR3 sequence is CASERGRDTGELFL. The CDR3 nucleotides read TGTGCCTCCGAGCGGGGGAGGGACACCGGGGAGCTGTTTCTT.

A remark on this clone: Being one base from a much bigger clone, this may be a read error. CDR3 region: CASRETRRGTGELFF. The CDR3 nucleotides are TGTGCCAGTAGAGAGACACGGAGGGGGACCGGGGAGCTGTTTTTT. The chain joins TRBV19 to TRBJ2-2; either TRBD1 or TRBD2 may fit D (6 bases each). This CDR3 comprises 15 residues. Trimming removed 6 bases at V and 5 bases at J, with 16 bases between. From germline, CDR1 is LNHDA and CDR2 SQIVND (reference sequence). The full variable domain, rest sourced from reference TRBV19 and TRBJ2-2, is DGGITQSPKYLFRKEGQNVTLSCEQNLNHDAMYWYRQDPGQGLRLIYYSQIVNDFQKGDIAEGYSVSREKKESFPLTVTSAQKNPTAFYLCASRETRRGTGELFFGEGSRLTVL.

The chain recombines TRBV9 with TRBJ2-5; a possible D gene is TRBD1 (5 bases). V shed 0 bases and J shed 2 bases, with 11 bases lying between them. This CDR3 has 15 amino acids. The V gene's germline CDR1 is SGDLS and CDR2 YYNGEE. CDR3 DNA sequence: TGTGCCAGCAGCGTAGGGACAATCACACAAGAGACCCAGTACTTC. It codes for CASSVGTITQETQYF. The entire variable domain, with the rest obtained from reference TRBV9 and TRBJ2-5, is as follows: DSGVTQTPKHLITATGQRVTLRCSPRSGDLSVYWYQQSLDQGLQFLIQYYNGEERAKGNILERFSAQQFPDLHSELNLSSLELGDSALYFCASSVGTITQETQYFGPGTRLLVL.

In DNA, the CDR3 is TGTGCCAGCAGTTTTGGGACAGGGGCCCCCAGCTCCTACAATGAGCAGTTCTTC. Encoded protein: CASSFGTGAPSSYNEQFF. This rearrangement joins TRBV28 to TRBJ2-1, with 10 nucleotides matching TRBD1. V gave up 3 bases and J gave up 0 bases; unmatched junction bases: 8. Germline V gives CDR1 MDHEN, CDR2 SYDVKM. The CDR3 runs to 18 residues.

This clone was observed a few times. Germline is not matched at one junction end, which may reflect a read error. V and J are TRBV6-1 and TRBJ1-6; TRBD1 agrees at 8 bases. Germline lookup yields CDR1 MNHNS and CDR2 SASEGT. The CDR3 sequence is 14 residues long. The CDR3 DNA is TGTGCCAGCAGACCCGGACAGGGCAATTCACCCCCCCACTTT. Translated: CASRPGQGNSPPHF.